This entry lists 23 T cell receptor beta chains sequenced from one sample in a study of T cells in Graves' hyperthyroidism and ophthalmopathy. Researchers amplified the TCR beta CDR3 regions from RNA transcripts. First-round RT-PCR with HTBI primers amplified the TCR CDR3 region. TCRdb recomputed calls from the multiplex PCR reads with MiXCR, one row per CDR3 protein. The table has hundreds of thousands of distinct CDR3 sequences, under 15% seen once. Sequencing was performed on blood. The receptor set was obtained from a woman between 35 and 50 years old with Graves' ophthalmopathy.

This clonotype was detected only a few times. The rearrangement links TRBV20-1 to TRBJ2-7; TRBD1 agrees at 8 bases. CDR3 length equals 13 residues. The germline V gene has CDR1 DFQATT and CDR2 SNEGSKA (reference sequence). J lost 6 bases, V lost 1 base, and 5 bases had no gene match. The CDR3 here is CSARVDRGREQYF. CDR3 sequence (DNA): TGCAGTGCTAGAGTTGACAGGGGACGCGAGCAGTACTTC.

This clonotype has ten or more counts. The chain carries TRBV6-2 or TRBV6-3 and TRBJ2-5; unclear D gene. CDR1 MNHEY and CDR2 SVGEGT come from the germline V gene. CDR3 length: 12 amino acids. Deletions cut 6 bases from V and 5 bases from J, with 10 bases between. CDR3 sequence reads: CASRTPRETQYF. The CDR3 DNA sequence: TGTGCCAGCAGGACACCACGGGAGACCCAGTACTTC.

The chain uses TRBV6-1 and TRBJ1-1; unclear D gene. Deletions cut 4 bases from V and 6 bases from J, with 15 bases between. The CDR3 consists of 14 residues. Germline assignment: CDR1 MNHNS and CDR2 SASEGT. The CDR3 region has the DNA TGTGCCAGCAGTGTGAGGGAAACCTGGGCTGAAGCTTTCTTT. Translation gives CASSVRETWAEAFF.

This clonotype was detected only a few times. CDR3 coding DNA: TGTGCCTGGAGTGTAAGGTTTAACGATGAGCAGTTCTTC. Its translation is CAWSVRFNDEQFF. This chain joins TRBV30 and TRBJ2-1; D gene ambiguous. The V end was cut by 0 bases, the J end by 8 bases, with 11 bases between. CDR1 and CDR2 (germline): GTSNPN, SVGIG (reference sequence). The CDR3 runs to 13 residues.

About this clonotype: A much larger clonotype is one base distant, so this may be a read error. This chain connects TRBV5-4 to TRBJ2-7; D is unclear. CDR3 length: 18 amino acids. CDR1 and CDR2 (germline): SGHNT, YYREEE (reference sequence). V was trimmed by 0 bases and J by 3 bases, leaving 22 bases between them. The CDR3 sequence is CASSLGRNIVGPVYEQYF. The DNA for the CDR3 is TGTGCCAGCAGCTTGGGCCGAAACATAGTTGGTCCGGTCTACGAGCAGTACTTC.

This clonotype came up a few times. The chain is built from TRBV12-5 and TRBJ1-6; 7 bases agree with TRBD1. CDR3 length equals 16 residues. Germline V lookup: CDR1 LGHNT, CDR2 FRNRAP. V trimming: 3 bases; J trimming: 7 bases; junction bases outside the gene matches: 9. CDR3 coding DNA: TGTGCTAGTGGTTTCCTGCCGGGACAGTTAAATTCACCCCTCCACTTT. It translates to CASGFLPGQLNSPLHF.

The V gene is TRBV12-3 or TRBV12-4, the J gene TRBJ1-2; D unresolved. V dropped 3 bases and J dropped 3 bases, with 8 bases sitting between them. This CDR3 contains 13 residues. CDR3 bases: TGTGCCAGCAGTTTGACTAACGACTATGGCTACACCTTC. Translation: CASSLTNDYGYTF.

This clonotype was seen more than once but under ten times. The V gene is TRBV28, the J gene TRBJ2-5, with 8 bases identical to TRBD1. Trimming cost V 9 bases and J 4 bases; bases outside gene matches: 13. The CDR3 is 15 residues long. The germline V gene has CDR1 MDHEN and CDR2 SYDVKM. The CDR3 coding sequence is TGTGCCAGTCAGCCTCTAGGACAGGGTCGAGAGACCCAGTACTTC. Its translation: CASQPLGQGRETQYF.

This clonotype was seen ten or more times. The V gene is TRBV10-1, the J gene TRBJ1-5; D is ambiguous. The CDR3 spans 13 residues. CDR1 and CDR2 (germline): WNHNN, SYGVQD (reference sequence). Trimming stripped 4 bases from V and 5 bases from J, with 9 bases between. CDR3 bases: TGCGCCAGCAGTGTACCGGACGATCAGCCCCAGCATTTT. It translates to CASSVPDDQPQHF.

The J gene is TRBJ1-1, the V gene TRBV15, with D unclear. The germline gives CDR1 LNHNV, CDR2 YYDKDF (reference sequence). CDR3 length: 13 residues. Trimming took 9 bases from V and 0 from J, leaving 11 bases between them. The CDR3 coding sequence is TGTGCCACTTCTATTTATCTGAACACTGAAGCTTTCTTT. This codes for CATSIYLNTEAFF. Full variable domain (outside the CDR3, taken from reference TRBV15 and TRBJ1-1): DAMVIQNPRYQVTQFGKPVTLSCSQTLNHNVMYWYQQKSSQAPKLLFHYYDKDFNNEADTPDNFQSRRPNTSFCFLDIRSPGLGDTAMYLCATSIYLNTEAFFGQGTRLTVV.

The gene calls are TRBV27 and TRBJ2-7; D may be TRBD1 or TRBD2 (5 bases each). The CDR3 runs to 16 residues. Germline V lookup: CDR1 MNHEY, CDR2 SMNVEV (reference sequence). V was trimmed by 4 bases and J by 2 bases, leaving 18 bases between them. DNA for the CDR3: TGTGCCAGCAGTTACGCCACCGGGACGCTCACCTACGAGCAGTACTTC. It codes for CASSYATGTLTYEQYF.

This clonotype was counted at least ten times. This chain joins TRBV19 and TRBJ2-5; D might be TRBD1 (6 bases). The CDR3 runs 12 residues. The V gene's germline CDR1 is LNHDA and CDR2 SQIVND (reference sequence). V lost 10 bases to trimming and J lost 5 bases, with 14 bases between them. CDR3 in DNA: TGTGCCACCTCAGGGGTTGGGGAGACCCAGTACTTC. Its translation: CATSGVGETQYF.

There are many counts of this clonotype. The V and J genes are TRBV2 and TRBJ1-5; D unresolved. V lost 7 bases to trimming and J lost 5 bases, with 15 bases between them. Germline V gene sequence: CDR1 SNHLY, CDR2 FYNNEI. The CDR3 length is 14 residues. In nucleotides, the CDR3 is TGTGCCAGCACAGACCCAGGTCACGATCAGCCCCAGCATTTT. It codes for CASTDPGHDQPQHF.

This clonotype occurred many times. Germline is not matched at one junction end, which may reflect a read error. The genes are TRBV20-1 and TRBJ1-5; weak D call: TRBD1 (5 bases). CDR1 and CDR2 (germline): DFQATT, SNEGSKA (reference sequence). This CDR3 has 14 residues. For the CDR3, the DNA is TGCAGTGCTAGGTCGGCAGGGACCGATCAGCCCCAGCAATTT. Its translation is CSARSAGTDQPQQF.

The genes are TRBV3-1 and TRBJ2-7; D perhaps matches TRBD2 (5 bases). This CDR3 is 15 amino acids long. The germline gives CDR1 LGHDT, CDR2 YNNKEL (reference sequence). V was pared by 3 bases and J by 0 bases, with 12 bases between. The CDR3 coding sequence is TGTGCCAGCAGCCACGGCCGTCGGGGCTCCTACGAGCAGTACTTC. Translation: CASSHGRRGSYEQYF.

The table lists this clonotype with many counts. The chain recombines TRBV19 with TRBJ1-5, with D possibly being TRBD1 (5 bases). CDR1 is LNHDA and CDR2 is SQIVND in the germline V gene (reference sequence). V dropped 7 bases and J dropped 7 bases, with 14 bases sitting between them. This CDR3 comprises 13 residues. DNA of the CDR3: TGTGCCAGTACCGACGGGGGTTGGCAGCCCCAGCATTTT. This codes for CASTDGGWQPQHF. The whole variable domain, remainder taken from reference TRBV19 and TRBJ1-5, is DGGITQSPKYLFRKEGQNVTLSCEQNLNHDAMYWYRQDPGQGLRLIYYSQIVNDFQKGDIAEGYSVSREKKESFPLTVTSAQKNPTAFYLCASTDGGWQPQHFGDGTRLSIL.

A few counts support this clonotype. V is TRBV20-1 and J is TRBJ2-4; 9 bases line up with TRBD2. V shed 5 bases and J 0 bases; nucleotides not matched to a gene: 8. Germline loops: CDR1 DFQATT, CDR2 SNEGSKA (reference sequence). The CDR3 extends over 16 amino acids. In DNA form, the CDR3 reads TGCAGTGCTGTTAGCGGGAGCGCTCTAGCCAAAAACATTCAGTACTTC. Amino acid sequence: CSAVSGSALAKNIQYF.

The chain combines TRBV12-3 or TRBV12-4 with TRBJ1-6, with no clear D. The CDR3 runs to 12 residues. The V and J ends lost 7 bases and 8 bases respectively, with 9 bases between them. CDR3 sequence reads: CASKFVDSPLHF. DNA for the CDR3: TGTGCCAGCAAGTTTGTAGATTCACCCCTCCACTTT.

At least ten counts were recorded for this clonotype. CDR3 protein: CASSLASFRGNSGNTIYF. The CDR3 nucleotides are TGTGCCAGCAGCTTAGCTTCCTTTCGCGGGAACTCTGGAAACACCATATATTTT. The genes are TRBV7-2 and TRBJ1-3; D is uncertain. Trimming took 0 bases from V and 0 from J, leaving 15 bases between them. CDR3 size: 18 residues. The V gene's germline CDR1 is SGHTA and CDR2 FQGNSA.

This clonotype occurred many times. V usage is TRBV6-1 and J usage is TRBJ2-7, with TRBD2 as a possible D gene (6 bases). The CDR3 length is 16 residues. Deletions cut 2 bases from V and 2 bases from J, with 16 bases between. Germline-derived CDR1 and CDR2 are MNHNS and SASEGT. CDR3 residues: CASSERDSPSPYEQYF. CDR3 bases: TGTGCCAGCAGTGAAAGGGACTCCCCGAGCCCCTACGAGCAGTACTTC.

This clonotype was seen only a few times. This chain connects TRBV3-1 to TRBJ2-7; no definite D call. Deletions cut 4 bases from V and 6 bases from J, with 16 bases between. This CDR3 region has 14 residues. Germline V gives CDR1 LGHDT, CDR2 YNNKEL (reference sequence). In DNA, the CDR3 is TGTGCCAGCAGCCCCGCCCCCTTGACGGGCGAGCAGTACTTC. It codes for CASSPAPLTGEQYF.

There are a few counts of this clonotype. The chain employs TRBV11-1 and TRBJ1-2; 7 bases are a match to TRBD1. The CDR3 length is 16 residues. The V and J ends lost 5 bases and 4 bases, in that order; junction bases with no gene match: 13. CDR1 and CDR2 from the germline V gene are SGHAT and FQDESV (reference sequence). The CDR3 DNA reads as TGTGCCAGCAGCCCCGCCCAGGGGGATTATGGCTATGGCTACACCTTC. Translating it yields CASSPAQGDYGYGYTF.

This clonotype was counted at least ten times. V is TRBV28 and J is TRBJ1-5; 9 bases agree with TRBD1. CDR3 length equals 16 residues. CDR1 MDHEN and CDR2 SYDVKM come from the germline V gene. V lost 5 bases, J lost 9 bases, and 14 bases stayed unmatched. In nucleotides, the CDR3 is TGTGCCAGCAGTCCGCGGACAGGGGTTTTGATACGGCCCCAGCATTTT. It translates to CASSPRTGVLIRPQHF.